The rows below give T cell receptor beta chains drawn from one sample of a study of long-term antiretroviral therapy in people with HIV. Generated by immunoSEQ multiplex PCR, the TCRdb table keeps only in-frame clones and is missing some. This table holds about 22,000 clones, approximately 86% found once. The sample consisted of unsorted PBMCs, taken 1.3 years after starting antiretroviral therapy. These TCRs come from a man between 60 and 75 years old with HIV. The CDR3 runs from the conserved cysteine through the conserved F or W. A D gene is named only where the DNA matches it firmly. Not every row has a clone size; where given, it reads once, few, many or a size class.

j_call v_call clone_size d_call cdr3_aa cdr3_nt
TRBJ1-1 TRBV30 once . CAWSGDGNTEAFF TGTGCCTGGAGTGGCGACGGGAACACTGAAGCTTTCTTT
TRBJ1-5 TRBV6-1 . . CASSEVGQPQHF TGTGCCAGCAGTGAAGTAGGACAGCCCCAGCATTTT
TRBJ2-5 TRBV12-5 . . CATPDGSWVATGETQYF TGTGCTACCCCGGATGGGTCATGGGTAGCGACAGGAGAGACCCAGTACTTC
TRBJ1-3 TRBV6-4 . . CASSDRGGLLSGNTIYF TGTGCCAGCAGTGACCGGGGGGGGTTACTCTCTGGAAACACCATATATTTT
TRBJ2-4 TRBV6-1 . . CASSDYSDGWAKNIQYF TGTGCCAGCAGTGACTATAGCGATGGATGGGCCAAAAACATTCAGTACTTC
TRBJ2-5 TRBV28 few TRBD1 CASSPIGTGGFETQYF TGTGCCAGCAGTCCCATAGGGACAGGGGGCTTTGAGACCCAGTACTTC
TRBJ1-6 TRBV28 . . CAMGGSYNSPLHF TGTGCCATGGGGGGATCCTATAATTCACCCCTCCACTTT
TRBJ1-1 TRBV29-1 . TRBD1 CSVERGLEAFF TGCAGCGTAGAAAGGGGGCTGGAAGCTTTCTTT
TRBJ1-4 TRBV5-1 . . CASSVTGGEKLFF TGCGCCAGCAGCGTGACCGGGGGTGAAAAACTGTTTTTT
TRBJ2-3 TRBV5-5 . TRBD2 CASSLASGYTDTQYF TGTGCCAGCAGCTTGGCTAGCGGATACACAGATACGCAGTATTTT
TRBJ2-7 TRBV2 . . CASSDYEQYF TGTGCCAGCAGTGACTACGAGCAGTACTTC
TRBJ1-1 TRBV7-2 . . CASSYRVWDTEAFF TGTGCCAGCAGCTACAGGGTTTGGGACACTGAAGCTTTCTTT
TRBJ2-5 TRBV5-1 . TRBD2 CASSLVLAGSSQETQYF TGCGCCAGCAGCTTGGTCCTAGCGGGGTCCTCACAAGAGACCCAGTACTTC
TRBJ2-1 TRBV14 . TRBD2 CASSPKRERTYNEQFF TGTGCCAGCAGTCCCAAGCGGGAGAGGACCTACAATGAGCAGTTCTTC
TRBJ2-5 TRBV9 few . CASSGRIQETQYF TGTGCCAGCAGCGGACGGATTCAAGAGACCCAGTACTTC
TRBJ1-1 TRBV5-1 . . CASSLRQKNTEAFF TGCGCCAGCAGCCTAAGACAAAAGAACACTGAAGCTTTCTTT
TRBJ1-3 TRBV5-6 . . CASSLLVSGNTIYF TGTGCCAGCAGCTTGTTGGTTTCTGGAAACACCATATATTTT
TRBJ2-1 TRBV11-1 . . CASSLGGASFYNEQFF TGTGCCAGCAGCTTAGGGGGCGCTAGTTTCTACAATGAGCAGTTCTTC
TRBJ2-5 TRBV5-1 . . CASSLAQPQETQYF TGCGCCAGCAGCTTGGCCCAGCCGCAAGAGACCCAGTACTTC
TRBJ1-4 TRBV6-5 once TRBD1 CASSYRGFANEKLFF TGTGCCAGCAGCTACAGGGGGTTCGCTAATGAAAAACTGTTTTTT
TRBJ2-7 TRBV7-9 . TRBD2 CASSQGTSVYEQYF TGTGCCAGCAGCCAAGGGACTAGTGTCTACGAGCAGTACTTC
TRBJ1-2 TRBV18 once . CASSPGGTYGYTF TGTGCCAGCTCACCGGGAGGAACGTATGGCTACACCTTC
TRBJ2-7 TRBV5-4 . TRBD1 CASSLGRQGAEEQYF TGTGCCAGCAGCTTGGGGAGGCAGGGGGCGGAAGAGCAGTACTTC
TRBJ2-1 TRBV25-1 . . CASSTTGSSYNEQFF TGTGCCAGCAGTACCACGGGAAGCTCCTACAATGAGCAGTTCTTC
TRBJ2-6 TRBV27 . . CASSLRTASFSSGANVLTF TGTGCCAGCAGTTTAAGGACAGCAAGTTTTAGCTCTGGGGCCAACGTCCTGACTTTC
TRBJ2-1 TRBV15 . . CATSSGGEVVHEQFF TGTGCCACCAGCAGTGGGGGCGAGGTGGTCCATGAGCAGTTCTTC
TRBJ1-3 TRBV5-1 . . CASSLSVVAGEYSGNTIYF TGCGCCAGCAGCTTGTCTGTTGTGGCAGGGGAATACTCTGGAAACACCATATATTTT
TRBJ2-6 TRBV6-1 . . CASSVALSSGANVLTF TGTGCCAGCAGTGTGGCCCTTAGCTCTGGGGCCAACGTCCTGACTTTC
TRBJ1-1 TRBV10-3 once . CAISDPPVNTEAFF TGTGCCATCAGTGATCCGCCAGTGAACACTGAAGCTTTCTTT
TRBJ2-2 TRBV18 . . CASSPPIELTGELFF TGTGCCAGCTCACCCCCCATTGAGTTGACCGGGGAGCTGTTTTTT
TRBJ2-7 TRBV5-1 once . CASSEGTYEQYF TGCGCCAGCAGCGAAGGTACGTACGAGCAGTACTTC
TRBJ2-3 TRBV5-6 . TRBD1 CASSLDRGRSDTQYF TGTGCCAGCAGCTTGGACAGGGGAAGATCGGATACGCAGTATTTT
TRBJ2-7 TRBV4-1 . . CASSGLRGEQYF TGCGCCAGCAGCGGACTGCGCGGGGAGCAGTACTTC
TRBJ2-7 TRBV10-2 . . CASRSSVGFMAYEQYF TGCGCCAGCCGGTCCTCCGTGGGGTTTATGGCCTACGAGCAGTACTTC
TRBJ2-7 TRBV18 . TRBD1 CASSPQRGRGSYEQYF TGTGCCAGCTCACCTCAAAGGGGGCGCGGATCCTACGAGCAGTACTTC
TRBJ1-2 TRBV6-5 . . CASSPTGYGYTF TGTGCCAGCAGCCCCACAGGGTATGGCTACACCTTC
TRBJ2-7 TRBV19 . . CASSTTGPSYEQYF TGTGCCAGTAGCACAACGGGGCCCTCCTACGAGCAGTACTTC
TRBJ1-2 TRBV11-2 . . CASSPEGYGYTF TGTGCCAGCAGCCCGGAGGGGTATGGCTACACCTTC
TRBJ2-5 TRBV7-2 . . CASSPPDGIRTQYF TGTGCCAGCAGCCCTCCGGACGGAATCCGGACCCAGTACTTC